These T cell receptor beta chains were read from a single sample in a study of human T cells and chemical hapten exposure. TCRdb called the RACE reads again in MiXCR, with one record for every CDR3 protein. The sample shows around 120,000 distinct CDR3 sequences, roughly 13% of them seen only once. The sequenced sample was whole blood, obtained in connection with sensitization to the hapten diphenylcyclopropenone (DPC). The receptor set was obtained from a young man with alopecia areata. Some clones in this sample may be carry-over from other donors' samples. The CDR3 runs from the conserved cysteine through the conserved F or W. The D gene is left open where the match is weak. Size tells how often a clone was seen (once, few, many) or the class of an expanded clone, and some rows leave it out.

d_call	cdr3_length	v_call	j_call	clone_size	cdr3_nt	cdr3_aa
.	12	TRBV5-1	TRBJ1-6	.	TGCGCCAGCAGCTTAGGGAATTCACACCTCCACTTT	CASSLGNSHLHF
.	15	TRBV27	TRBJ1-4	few	TGTGCCAGCAGTTCAATCGATCAGGGCGGTGAAAAACTGTTTTTT	CASSSIDQGGEKLFF
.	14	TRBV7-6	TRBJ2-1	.	TGTGCCAGCAGCTTAGAGGTTCCAGCAAATGAGCAGTTCTTC	CASSLEVPANEQFF
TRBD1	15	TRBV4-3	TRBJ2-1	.	TGCGCCAGCAGCCAAGCGGACAGGGCATTGTATGAGCAGTTCTTC	CASSQADRALYEQFF
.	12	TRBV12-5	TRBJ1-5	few	TGTGCTAGTGGTATAGAGGGCGGGCCCCAGCATTTT	CASGIEGGPQHF
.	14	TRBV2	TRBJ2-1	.	TGTGCCAGCAGTCAAGAAACAGGGTATTATGAGCAGTTCTTC	CASSQETGYYEQFF
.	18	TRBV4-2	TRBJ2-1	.	TGTGCCAGCAGCCAAGAGGAAGCCTCTGGGGGCCCCTACAATGAGCAGTTCTTC	CASSQEEASGGPYNEQFF
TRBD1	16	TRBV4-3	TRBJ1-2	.	TGCGCCAGCAGCCAAGTCCCGGGACAGTCAAACTATGGCTACACCTTC	CASSQVPGQSNYGYTF
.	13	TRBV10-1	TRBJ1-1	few	TGCGCCAGCAGTGGAGACCTGAACACTGAAGCTTTCTTT	CASSGDLNTEAFF
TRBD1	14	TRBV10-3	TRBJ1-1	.	TGTGCCATCAGTGACTCTAAGGACAGGGGTGAAGCTTTCTTT	CAISDSKDRGEAFF
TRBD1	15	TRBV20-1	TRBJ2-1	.	TGCAGTGCTATAGGACAGGGGGCTATTAACGATGAGCAGTTCTTC	CSAIGQGAINDEQFF
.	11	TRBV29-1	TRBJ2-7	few	TGCAGCGTCTTTGGATTGGACGAGCAGTACTTC	CSVFGLDEQYF
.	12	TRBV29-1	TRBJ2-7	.	TGCAGCGTTGTTGGTGATTCGGACGAGCAGTACTTC	CSVVGDSDEQYF
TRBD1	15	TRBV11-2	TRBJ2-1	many	TGTGCCAGCAGCCCCGACAGGGGATCCTACAATGAGCAGTTCTTC	CASSPDRGSYNEQFF
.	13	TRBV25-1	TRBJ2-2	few	TGTGCCAGCAGTGCCGTGGTCACCGGGGAGCTGTTTTTT	CASSAVVTGELFF